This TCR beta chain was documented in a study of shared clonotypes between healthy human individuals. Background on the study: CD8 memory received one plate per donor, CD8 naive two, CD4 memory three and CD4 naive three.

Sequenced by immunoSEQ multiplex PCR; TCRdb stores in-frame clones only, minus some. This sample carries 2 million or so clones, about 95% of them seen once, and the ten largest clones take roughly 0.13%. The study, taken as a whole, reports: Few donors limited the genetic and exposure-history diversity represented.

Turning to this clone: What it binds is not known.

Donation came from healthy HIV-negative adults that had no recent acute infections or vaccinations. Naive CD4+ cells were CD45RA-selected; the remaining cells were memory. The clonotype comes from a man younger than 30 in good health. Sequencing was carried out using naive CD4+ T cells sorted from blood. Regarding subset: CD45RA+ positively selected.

As DNA, the CDR3 is TGTGCCAGTATCCCGACAGACAACTCGCACAATGAGCAGTTCTTC. Translated: CASIPTDNSHNEQFF. The chain uses TRBV19 and TRBJ2-1; D is perhaps TRBD1 (5 bases). Trimming took off 7 bases at V and 5 bases at J, with 18 bases between the two ends. CDR1 is LNHDA, CDR2 SQIVND, per germline (reference sequence). CDR3 length: 15 amino acids.